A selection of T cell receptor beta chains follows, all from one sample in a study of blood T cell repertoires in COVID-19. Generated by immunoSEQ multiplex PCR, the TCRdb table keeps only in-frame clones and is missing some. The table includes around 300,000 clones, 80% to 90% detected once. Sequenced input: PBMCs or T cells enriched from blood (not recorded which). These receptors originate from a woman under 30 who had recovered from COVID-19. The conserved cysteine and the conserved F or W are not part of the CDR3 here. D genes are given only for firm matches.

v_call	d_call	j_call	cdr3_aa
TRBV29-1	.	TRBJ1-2	SVNRDYGYT
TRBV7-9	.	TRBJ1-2	ASSLVDRQAYGYT
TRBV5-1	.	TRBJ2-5	ASSLVRETQY
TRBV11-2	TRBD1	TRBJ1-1	ASSSRTGGTEAF
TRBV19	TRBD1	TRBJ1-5	ASSIGRQGSNQPQH
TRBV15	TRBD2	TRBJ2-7	ATSTGLATYEQY
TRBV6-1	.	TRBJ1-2	ASSDPGVTGYT
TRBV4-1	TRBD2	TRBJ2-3	ASSQTSGVPDTQY
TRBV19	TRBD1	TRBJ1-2	ASSTVTTTGGYGYT
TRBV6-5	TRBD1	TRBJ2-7	ASSQGPGTVL